This entry is about one T cell receptor (beta chain). This clonotype occurred a few times. Its antigen is still unknown. The record has no base qualities; no much larger clone is one base away. Using a mixed TRB-A/B primer pool, multiplex touch-down PCR amplified rearranged TRB sequences covering the V, D and J segments. Illumina adapters and sample indices were added to the amplicons in two consecutive PCR reactions performed with Phusion HS II polymerase. After gel purification with the NucleoSpin Gel and PCR Clean-up kit, the amplicons were checked using Qubit and an Agilent 2100 Bioanalyzer. The libraries were sequenced on an Illumina MiSeq with 600-cycle, single-indexed, paired-end runs. Per the source publication's procedure: MiXCR versions 2.12 and 3.0.5 were used to process the TRB sequences. Each unique CDR3 nucleotide sequence was counted as one clone, and only productive sequences with at least two reads were retained. The repertoire metrics were Shannon diversity, evenness, clonality (calculated as one minus evenness), and diversity profiles parameterized by alpha from 0 to 5. The IGoR algorithm was used to calculate generation probabilities for clones in the paired samples taken before and after chemotherapy. TCRdb took the public reads, trimmed them with fastp at Q25, ran MiXCR for clone calling and kept in-frame beta chains. Rows matching on CDR3 protein sequence are summarized as one entry with the most common DNA and genes. Here the V and J calls rest on TCRdb's processing, not on the authors' analysis. This sample holds some 1,500 distinct CDR3 sequences; under 25% were observed only once. Of the sample, under 9% falls within the top ten clones.

The data are from a study of T cell repertoires in aging, cancer and after chemotherapy (dated by TCRdb to the late 2010s). For the study in its entirety: The donors fell into six age groups ranging from 30 or younger to 70 or older, and each group had at least three individuals. In the solid tumor group, the paired samples taken before and after chemotherapy came from brain tumor (glioblastoma) patients given temozolomide-based therapy. The full dataset contained around 8.2 million TCR reads. To look at immunoaging and at how T cells reconstitute after chemotherapy, the study profiled TCR beta repertoires in peripheral blood from both healthy donors and cancer patients. The cohort comprised around 220 cancer patients, more than 85 with hematological and 110 to 140 with solid cancers, plus 95 healthy donors as a reference group. Study-wide conclusions, independent of this receptor: Untreated patients with hematological or solid cancers showed significantly lower blood TCR diversity and higher clonality than age-matched healthy donors. According to the authors, the repertoire data do not permit conclusions about immunological memory after chemotherapy. Median generation probability increased over the chemotherapy interval in both cancer cohorts, suggesting repertoire reconstitution through rebound thymic output. In healthy donors, the drop in TCR diversity with age came mainly from a loss of richness, whereas in cancer patients a loss of evenness also played a part.

Genomic DNA extracted from peripheral blood, rather than sorted cells or RNA, was used as the source for amplification of TCR beta rearrangements. Sequenced input: blood. This TCR was recovered from a human donor with a solid tumor.

CDR3 protein: CASSLNSYNEQFF. In nucleotides, the sequence is TGTGCCAGCAGCTTAAACTCCTACAATGAGCAGTTCTTC. This receptor chain uses TRBV11-2 and TRBJ2-1, with the D gene call left open. V and J are truncated by 2 bases and 0 bases respectively, leaving an intervening sequence of 2 bases. The CDR3 covers 13 residues, taking in both the cysteine and the phenylalanine. Left in the record is the CDR3 DNA by itself, 39 bases read in frame from the first base. CDR1 and CDR2 are drawn from the germline V gene: SGHAT, FQNNGV.